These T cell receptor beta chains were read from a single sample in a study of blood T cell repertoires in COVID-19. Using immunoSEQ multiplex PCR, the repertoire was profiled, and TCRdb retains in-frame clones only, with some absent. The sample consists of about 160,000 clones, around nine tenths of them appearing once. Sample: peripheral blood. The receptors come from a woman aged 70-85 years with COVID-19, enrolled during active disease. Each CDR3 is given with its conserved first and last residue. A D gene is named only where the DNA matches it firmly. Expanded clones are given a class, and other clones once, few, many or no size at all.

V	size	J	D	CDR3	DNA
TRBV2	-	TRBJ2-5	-	CASSRRDREETQYF	TGTGCCAGCAGCCGGCGGGACAGAGAAGAGACCCAGTACTTC
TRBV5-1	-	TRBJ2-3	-	CASSPTESTDTQYF	TGCGCCAGCAGCCCTACAGAAAGCACAGATACGCAGTATTTT
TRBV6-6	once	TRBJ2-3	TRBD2	CATARGLAGGTDTQYF	TGTGCCACCGCCCGAGGACTAGCGGGGGGGACAGATACGCAGTATTTT
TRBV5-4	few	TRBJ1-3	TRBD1	CASSTQGRSGNTIYF	TGTGCCAGCAGCACACAGGGGCGCTCTGGAAACACCATATATTTT
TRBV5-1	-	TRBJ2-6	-	CASSSTGVGNVLTF	TGCGCCAGCAGCTCTACGGGGGTCGGCAACGTCCTGACTTTC
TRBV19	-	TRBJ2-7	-	CASSQGYEQYF	TGTGCCAGTAGTCAGGGCTACGAGCAGTACTTC
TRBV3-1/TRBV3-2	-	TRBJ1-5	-	CASAVTYDQPQHF	TGTGCCAGCGCGGTCACTTACGATCAGCCCCAGCATTTT
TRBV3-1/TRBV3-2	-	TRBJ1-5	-	CASSQSGGSYSQPQHF	TGTGCCAGCAGCCAATCCGGGGGTTCGTATTCCCAGCCCCAGCATTTT
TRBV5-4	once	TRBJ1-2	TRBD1	CASIKTGGADYGYTF	TGTGCCAGCATCAAGACAGGGGGCGCGGACTATGGCTACACCTTC
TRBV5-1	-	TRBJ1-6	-	CASSPPGNGNSPLHF	TGCGCCAGCTCCCCCCCGGGGAACGGTAATTCACCCCTCCACTTT
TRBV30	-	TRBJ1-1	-	CAWTGNVAFF	TGTGCCTGGACAGGGAACGTGGCTTTCTTT